Listed below are T cell receptor beta chains from one sample, sequenced in a study of PD-L1 blockade in urothelial cancer. This table comes from immunoSEQ multiplex PCR, and its TCRdb copy is limited to in-frame clones, with some not included. The data show 70,000 or so clones, about 90% seen once. The specimen was PBMCs, collected around atezolizumab (anti-PD-L1) treatment. The receptors originated from a man between 65 and 85 years old with urothelial cancer. The CDR3 runs from the conserved cysteine through the conserved F or W. A D gene is named only where the DNA matches it firmly. Clone size, where shown, is once, few, many, or a class for clones that have expanded.

TRBD2	TRBV9	TRBJ2-2	NA	TGTGCCAGCAGCGTGACTAGCCCCGGGGAGCTGTTTTTT	CASSVTSPGELFF
NA	TRBV19	TRBJ2-2	NA	TGTGCCAGTAGTATGGACAGTCCCACCGGGGAGCTGTTTTTT	CASSMDSPTGELFF
TRBD2	TRBV11-2	TRBJ2-7	NA	TGTGCCAGCAGCTTAGGACTAGCGGAGGCCTACGAGCAGTACTTC	CASSLGLAEAYEQYF
NA	TRBV28	TRBJ2-3	NA	TGTGCCAGCAGTTTATCGGGGAGATATACGCAGTATTTT	CASSLSGRYTQYF
NA	TRBV11-2	TRBJ2-5	NA	TGTGCCAGCAGCTTAGCCATCGGGTTGCGGGAATCAGGAGAGACCCAGTACTTC	CASSLAIGLRESGETQYF
NA	TRBV28	TRBJ1-3	NA	TGTGCCAGCAGTTCGGGACAACTTAGAAACACCATATATTTT	CASSSGQLRNTIYF
NA	TRBV19	TRBJ1-3	few	TGTGCCAGTAGTATTTCGGACACCATATATTTT	CASSISDTIYF
NA	TRBV7-9	TRBJ2-1	NA	TGTGCCAGCAGCTTAGGAGGCAAGACGGGGCAGTTCTTC	CASSLGGKTGQFF
NA	TRBV19	TRBJ1-1	once	TGTGCCAGTAGTATGAGCGGGGGGATTGAAGCTTTCTTT	CASSMSGGIEAFF
TRBD2	TRBV7-9	TRBJ2-3	NA	TGTGCCAGCAGTCCTCCGGGGGGTTCAGATACGCAGTATTTT	CASSPPGGSDTQYF
NA	TRBV27	TRBJ2-7	NA	TGTGCCAGCAGTTTATCGAGGACATGGTCCTCCTACGAGCAGTACTTC	CASSLSRTWSSYEQYF
NA	TRBV7-8	TRBJ2-7	NA	TGTGCCAGCAGCCACGATCCAGCCTACGAGCAGTACTTC	CASSHDPAYEQYF
NA	TRBV21-1	TRBJ2-7	once	TGTGCCTGCGTTCGATTGCGGGAGGGTGGACTCTCCTACGAGCAGTACTTC	CACVRLREGGLSYEQYF
NA	TRBV5-4	TRBJ2-1	NA	TGTGCCAGCAGCTCGAGCTCCTACAATGAGCAGTTCTTC	CASSSSSYNEQFF
NA	TRBV11-1	TRBJ2-3	NA	TGTGCCAGCAGCTCACGAGGGGGGGTTGATACGCAGTATTTT	CASSSRGGVDTQYF
NA	TRBV5-8	TRBJ1-4	NA	TGTGCCAGCAGCTTGGAGGGGACTAATGAAAAACTGTTTTTT	CASSLEGTNEKLFF
TRBD1	TRBV27	TRBJ2-7	once	TGTGCCAGCAGTTCCCTCAGACAGGGGACCTCCTACGAGCAGTACTTC	CASSSLRQGTSYEQYF
TRBD1	TRBV27	TRBJ1-2	NA	TGTGCCAGCAGTGGTCGGGGACAGGGAGGGGGCTACACCTTC	CASSGRGQGGGYTF
NA	TRBV7-9	TRBJ1-3	NA	TGTGCCAGCAGCTTACCAGGGCTTGGAAACACCATATATTTT	CASSLPGLGNTIYF
TRBD1	TRBV6-1	TRBJ2-7	NA	TGTGCCAGCAGTGAGATAGTGGACAGGGGACACTTCTACGAGCAGTACTTC	CASSEIVDRGHFYEQYF
TRBD1	TRBV5-1	TRBJ2-7	NA	TGCGCCAGCAGCTTGGCCGGGACAGGGTACGAGCAGTACTTC	CASSLAGTGYEQYF
TRBD2	TRBV9	TRBJ2-5	NA	TGTGCCAGCAGCAAAGGACTAGCGGGAGGGGAGACCCAGTACTTC	CASSKGLAGGETQYF
TRBD1	TRBV2	TRBJ1-1	NA	TGTGCCAGCAGTCCACAGGGGTCTGCTAAAGCTTTCTTT	CASSPQGSAKAFF